These 27 T cell receptor beta chains were sequenced from one sample in a study of shared clonotypes between healthy human individuals. Measured with immunoSEQ multiplex PCR; TCRdb has only the in-frame clones, and not every one. The sample contains 2 million to 2.5 million clones, 85% to 95% of which appear only once. The sequenced sample was naive CD4+ T cells from PBMCs. Subset described: CD45RA+ positively selected. Every receptor here comes from a man aged 18 to 30 in good health. Some clones in this sample may be carry-over from other donors' samples.

Concerning this clone: Within the sample, other DNA sequences also encode this same CDR3. V and J are TRBV9 and TRBJ2-1; TRBD2 aligns across 9 bases. Per the germline V gene, CDR1 is SGDLS and CDR2 is YYNGEE. V was pared by 0 bases and J by 4 bases, with 2 bases of the junction left unmatched. The CDR3 extends over 15 amino acids. The CDR3 region is CASSVGSGGYNEQFF. The DNA of the CDR3 is TGTGCCAGCAGCGTAGGTAGCGGGGGATACAATGAGCAGTTCTTC.

The chain couples TRBV28 to TRBJ2-5, with 8 bases identical to TRBD1. The J segment lost 4 bases and the V segment lost 4 bases, leaving 8 bases of the junction unmatched. The CDR3 consists of 15 residues. Germline loops: CDR1 MDHEN, CDR2 SYDVKM. In nucleotides, the CDR3 is TGTGCCAGCAGTTCGACCTCAGGGGGCGGAGAGACCCAGTACTTC. It yields the protein CASSSTSGGGETQYF.

The chain joins TRBV4-2 to TRBJ2-1; 7 bases are a match to TRBD2. The CDR3 loop spans 16 amino acids. Germline values: CDR1 LGHNA, CDR2 YNFKEQ. V lost 4 bases, J lost 3 bases, and 9 bases stayed unmatched. For the CDR3, the DNA is TGTGCCAGCAGCCTGAGGCTAGCGGACTTCTACAATGAGCAGTTCTTC. It translates to CASSLRLADFYNEQFF.

The chain links TRBV2 to TRBJ2-7; the D is unclear. The CDR3 is 12 amino acids. V was shortened by 4 bases and J by 3 bases, with 7 bases between the two germline ends. Per germline, CDR1 SNHLY and CDR2 FYNNEI. The CDR3 coding sequence is TGTGCCAGCAGTGTGTGGGACTACGAGCAGTACTTC. Its translation is CASSVWDYEQYF. Full variable domain (outside the CDR3, taken from reference TRBV2 and TRBJ2-7): EPEVTQTPSHQVTQMGQEVILRCVPISNHLYFYWYRQILGQKVEFLVSFYNNEISEKSEIFDDQFSVERPDGSNFTLKIRSTKLEDSAMYFCASSVWDYEQYFGPGTRLTVT.

This clone has more than one count but fewer than ten. This chain connects TRBV28 to TRBJ1-4; D uncertain. Trimming pared 5 bases from V and 8 bases from J, leaving 15 bases between. The germline CDR1 and CDR2 sequences are MDHEN and SYDVKM. The CDR3 extends over 14 amino acids. Here the CDR3 reads CASSPGPGREKLFF. The CDR3 DNA sequence: TGTGCCAGCAGTCCCGGGCCGGGCAGGGAAAAACTGTTTTTT. Variable domain in full (rest from reference TRBV28 and TRBJ1-4): DVKVTQSSRYLVKRTGEKVFLECVQDMDHENMFWYRQDPGLGLRLIYFSYDVKMKEKGDIPEGYSVSREKKERFSLILESASTNQTSMYLCASSPGPGREKLFFGSGTQLSVL.

This rearrangement joins TRBV7-9 to TRBJ1-1, with D perhaps matching TRBD1 (6 bases). CDR1 and CDR2 (germline): SEHNR, FQNEAQ (reference sequence). With 1 base removed from V and 1 base from J, the gap between germline ends came to 16 bases. CDR3 size: 17 residues. For the CDR3, the DNA is TGTGCCAGCAGCTTAGGGGCCCTCACAGGGAAGAACACTGAAGCTTTCTTT. Amino acids: CASSLGALTGKNTEAFF. Using reference TRBV7-9 and TRBJ1-1 for the parts outside the CDR3, the full variable domain is DTGVSQNPRHKITKRGQNVTFRCDPISEHNRLYWYRQTLGQGPEFLTYFQNEAQLEKSRLLSDRFSAERPKGSFSTLEIQRTEQGDSAMYLCASSLGALTGKNTEAFFGQGTRLTVV.

This clone was picked up a small number of times. This rearrangement joins TRBV7-2 to TRBJ1-1, with D unclear. The CDR3 is 13 residues long. The V end was cut by 5 bases, the J end by 3 bases, with 10 bases between. Looked up from germline, CDR1 is SGHTA and CDR2 is FQGNSA. CDR3 in DNA: TGTGCCAGCAGCCTACAAAAGGACACTGAAGCTTTCTTT. Its translation: CASSLQKDTEAFF.

Worth noting for this clone: This CDR3 is also generated by other DNA sequences in the sample. The chain employs TRBV14 and TRBJ1-2, with D tentatively TRBD1 (5 bases). From germline, CDR1 is SGHDN and CDR2 FVKESK. The CDR3 extends over 14 amino acids. Trimming pared 0 bases from V and 1 base from J, leaving 6 bases between. CDR3 protein: CASSQDRVNYGYTF. Written as DNA, the CDR3 is TGTGCCAGCAGCCAAGACAGGGTTAACTATGGCTACACCTTC.

The chain couples TRBV10-3 to TRBJ2-2, with D tentatively TRBD1 or TRBD2 (5 bases each). V was clipped by 3 bases and J by 4 bases, with 18 bases between them. Germline V gives CDR1 ENHRY, CDR2 SYGVKD. The CDR3 consists of 17 residues. The CDR3 DNA is TGTGCCATCAGTGAACAATCCAGTTCTGGGGGCACCGGGGAGCTGTTTTTT. Protein sequence: CAISEQSSSGGTGELFF.

This chain connects TRBV5-4 to TRBJ2-3; 10 bases line up with TRBD2. The V gene's germline CDR1 is SGHNT and CDR2 YYREEE (reference sequence). The length of the CDR3 is 14 residues. Trimming removed 3 bases from V and 6 bases from J; junction bases left unmatched: 4. The CDR3 here is CASSSSGSRDTQYF. Here the CDR3 DNA reads TGTGCCAGCAGCTCTAGCGGGAGTAGGGATACGCAGTATTTT.

This clone appeared a single time. The chain joins TRBV6-1 to TRBJ1-1, with D perhaps TRBD1 (5 bases). V was cut by 5 bases and J by 1 base, with 14 bases left in between. This CDR3 contains 15 residues. Germline V gene lookup returns CDR1 MNHNS and CDR2 SASEGT. The CDR3 region has the DNA TGTGCCAGCAGTTCGACCGCGGGGGGGAACACTGAAGCTTTCTTT. Translated, it gives CASSSTAGGNTEAFF.

The J gene is TRBJ2-3, the V gene TRBV28; 12 bases fit TRBD2. Unmatched junction bases numbered 13, after V lost 6 bases and J lost 0 bases. Germline loops: CDR1 MDHEN, CDR2 SYDVKM. This CDR3 spans 19 amino acids. DNA for the CDR3: TGTGCCAGCAGACCGTCGGGGCTAGCGGGAGGGCGGAGCACAGATACGCAGTATTTT. Its translation is CASRPSGLAGGRSTDTQYF.

The CDR3 region is CASSQTGTNEKLFF. The CDR3 region has the DNA TGCGCCAGCAGCCAGACAGGGACTAATGAAAAACTGTTTTTT. This sequence joins TRBV5-1 and TRBJ1-4; 7 nucleotides line up with TRBD1. V dropped 4 bases and J dropped 2; count of bases not matched to a gene: 2. Germline values: CDR1 SGHRS, CDR2 YFSETQ. The CDR3 contains 14 residues.

The V gene is TRBV5-1, the J gene TRBJ2-7, with D perhaps TRBD2 (6 bases). Germline CDR1 and CDR2: SGHRS and YFSETQ. The ends were cut back, 2 bases at V and 4 bases at J, with 16 bases in the middle. The CDR3 loop spans 15 amino acids. CDR3 in amino acids: CASSFAGSRAYEQYF. The CDR3 nucleotides are TGCGCCAGCAGCTTCGCCGGGAGTAGGGCTTACGAGCAGTACTTC.

The chain employs TRBV6-1 and TRBJ2-5; 9 bases are shared with TRBD2. The CDR3 consists of 17 residues. The V gene end was trimmed by 1 base and the J gene end by 5 bases; junction bases not matched to a gene: 11. Germline-derived CDR1 and CDR2 are MNHNS and SASEGT. The CDR3 is CASSEGGGAGGAETQYF. CDR3 coding DNA: TGTGCCAGCAGTGAAGGAGGGGGAGCGGGAGGCGCGGAGACCCAGTACTTC.

As DNA, the CDR3 is TGTGCCAGTAGTTCAGTCACAGGAGCCGAGCAGTACTTC. It specifies CASSSVTGAEQYF. The V call is TRBV19, the J call TRBJ2-7, with D perhaps TRBD1 (5 bases). Trimming removed 5 bases at V and 6 bases at J, with 14 bases between. Germline CDR1 LNHDA, CDR2 SQIVND (reference sequence). The CDR3 loop spans 13 amino acids.

This clone was detected only once. The rearrangement joins TRBV7-6 to TRBJ2-1, with D possibly being TRBD1 (5 bases). The V gene lost 5 bases and the J gene lost 6 bases, with 8 bases spanning the gap. The length of the CDR3 is 12 residues. The germline CDR1 and CDR2 sequences are SGHVS and FNYEAQ. The CDR3 nucleotides read TGTGCCAGCAGCCAAACAGGCAATGAGCAGTTCTTC. Its protein is CASSQTGNEQFF.

The gene calls are TRBV29-1 and TRBJ2-5, with D possibly matching TRBD2 (6 bases). Trimming took 4 bases from V and 8 from J, leaving 23 bases between them. Germline CDR1 and CDR2: SQVTM and ANQGSEA. This CDR3 contains 15 residues. CDR3 bases: TGCAGCGTTGGCGGCGGGGCGGCCTCTTGGGTTACCCAGTACTTC. Protein product: CSVGGGAASWVTQYF.

This clone was seen a few times. The V gene is TRBV28, the J gene TRBJ1-5; TRBD1 matches at 9 bases. The germline gives CDR1 MDHEN, CDR2 SYDVKM. This CDR3 has 12 amino acids. The CDR3 sequence: CAGQGEGKPQHF. Here the CDR3 DNA reads TGTGCGGGACAGGGCGAGGGGAAGCCCCAGCATTTT.

The chain links TRBV15 to TRBJ1-4, with D perhaps TRBD1 (5 bases). The V gene lost 3 bases and the J gene lost 8 bases, with 13 bases spanning the gap. This CDR3 spans 14 amino acids. From germline, CDR1 is LNHNV and CDR2 YYDKDF (reference sequence). The CDR3 protein is CATSRGTRGEKLFF. CDR3 coding DNA: TGTGCCACCAGCAGGGGTACTAGGGGCGAAAAACTGTTTTTT.

This chain links TRBV2 with TRBJ1-1; D perhaps matches TRBD1 (5 bases). CDR3 length: 16 amino acids. Germline V gene data show CDR1 as SNHLY and CDR2 as FYNNEI. Trimming pared 7 bases from V and 0 bases from J, leaving 18 bases between. The CDR3, as DNA: TGTGCCAGCATGGGGACGGGAGGGCCCATGAACACTGAAGCTTTCTTT. Protein product: CASMGTGGPMNTEAFF.

The chain employs TRBV4-3 and TRBJ2-2; 9 nucleotides line up with TRBD1. The CDR3 sequence is 18 residues long. The V gene's germline CDR1 is LGHNA and CDR2 YSLEER. Trimming removed 3 bases from V and 4 bases from J; junction bases left unmatched: 12. CDR3: CASSQTYTGQGVTGELFF. The CDR3 nucleotides are TGCGCCAGCAGCCAGACTTATACGGGACAGGGAGTCACCGGGGAGCTGTTTTTT.

This clone was recorded once. This CDR3 is also generated by other DNA sequences in the sample. The chain combines TRBV18 with TRBJ1-1; D not resolved. Deletions cut 0 bases from V and 1 base from J, with 15 bases between. Germline V lookup: CDR1 KGHSH, CDR2 LQKENI. The CDR3 is 17 amino acids. Written as DNA, the CDR3 is TGTGCCAGCTCACCACCTCTAGGAACAAGCTCGAACACTGAAGCTTTCTTT. The encoded protein is CASSPPLGTSSNTEAFF.

V is TRBV7-2 and J is TRBJ2-4; perhaps D is TRBD1 or TRBD2 (7 bases each). V dropped 7 bases and J dropped 0 bases, with 16 bases sitting between them. There are 16 residues in the CDR3. Germline CDR1 SGHTA, CDR2 FQGNSA. The CDR3 DNA follows: TGTGCCAGCACCCCAGGGGGGGGGATAGCCAAAAACATTCAGTACTTC. This gives the protein CASTPGGGIAKNIQYF.

The chain employs TRBV18 and TRBJ2-3; the D gene is possibly TRBD2 (5 bases). The CDR3 length is 12 residues. Germline V gene lookup returns CDR1 KGHSH and CDR2 LQKENI. CDR3 region: CASGDSTDTQYF. DNA of the CDR3: TGTGCGTCCGGGGATAGCACAGATACGCAGTATTTT.

This clone was seen once. V is TRBV30 and J is TRBJ1-6, with a weak D call TRBD1 (6 bases). Trimming stripped 4 bases from V and 7 bases from J, with 17 bases between. This CDR3 has 15 amino acids. The germline V gene encodes CDR1 GTSNPN and CDR2 SVGIG (reference sequence). Here the CDR3 DNA reads TGTGCCTGGACCTCTCGGGGGGCGCTCAATTCACCCCTCCACTTT. This encodes CAWTSRGALNSPLHF.

The chain has TRBV5-1 and TRBJ1-5, with D tentatively TRBD1 (6 bases). The length of the CDR3 is 14 residues. With 3 bases removed from V and 7 bases from J, the gap between germline ends came to 14 bases. Germline V gene lookup returns CDR1 SGHRS and CDR2 YFSETQ. This CDR3 reads CASSWEGVGQPQHF. The CDR3 DNA follows: TGCGCCAGCAGCTGGGAGGGGGTAGGCCAGCCCCAGCATTTT.